Each of the 32 T cell receptor beta chains below was sequenced from the same sample in a study of blood T cell repertoires in COVID-19. Assay used: immunoSEQ multiplex PCR; TCRdb lists only in-frame clones, some missing. The sample lists tens of thousands of clones; more than 85% were seen once. The sequenced sample was peripheral blood. These receptor sequences come from a human donor with active COVID-19. The donor label of this sample is uncertain.

The V gene is TRBV28, the J gene TRBJ1-2, with 9 nucleotides matching TRBD1. CDR3 length equals 15 residues. V trimming: 8 bases; J trimming: 1 base; junction bases outside the gene matches: 8. Germline assignment: CDR1 MDHEN and CDR2 SYDVKM. The CDR3 loop is CASFPGQGSNYGYTF. As DNA, the CDR3 is TGTGCCAGCTTTCCGGGACAGGGAAGTAACTATGGCTACACCTTC.

The chain couples TRBV5-4 to TRBJ2-7; 10 bases align to TRBD1. CDR3 length equals 15 residues. The ends lost 0 bases at V and 5 bases at J; junction bases unmatched: 5. Germline V gives CDR1 SGHNT, CDR2 YYREEE (reference sequence). This CDR3 reads CASSLGMTGGDEQYF. The DNA for the CDR3 is TGTGCCAGCAGCTTGGGGATGACAGGGGGCGACGAGCAGTACTTC.

This clone has just one count. The J gene is TRBJ2-7, the V gene TRBV24-1; possible D gene TRBD2, 7 bases. This CDR3 has 13 amino acids. The V gene's germline CDR1 is KGHDR and CDR2 SFDVKD. Trimming pared 2 bases from V and 5 bases from J, leaving 9 bases between. The CDR3 DNA reads TGTGCCACCAGTGATTCGGGGGGCGACGAGCAGTACTTC. Protein sequence: CATSDSGGDEQYF.

This clone was detected once. V and J are TRBV7-9 and TRBJ2-5; TRBD1 matches 8 bases. Per germline, CDR1 SEHNR and CDR2 FQNEAQ (reference sequence). V dropped 4 bases and J dropped 5; count of bases not matched to a gene: 12. CDR3 length: 16 amino acids. Here the CDR3 reads CASSSRRQGLWETQYF. The CDR3 region has the DNA TGTGCCAGCAGCTCCAGAAGACAGGGGCTGTGGGAGACCCAGTACTTC.

This clone was counted a single time. This chain uses TRBV6-5 with TRBJ1-4; TRBD1 might be the D (6 bases). Germline assignment: CDR1 MNHEY and CDR2 SVGAGI. Trimming took off 2 bases at V and 7 bases at J, with 11 bases between the two ends. CDR3 length: 14 residues. DNA of the CDR3: TGTGCCAGCAGTTACGCAGGGGTCGGTGAAAAACTGTTTTTT. As protein: CASSYAGVGEKLFF.

V usage is TRBV7-9 and J usage is TRBJ2-1; no firm D call. Per the germline V gene, CDR1 is SEHNR and CDR2 is FQNEAQ (reference sequence). This CDR3 spans 13 amino acids. Trimming shortened V by 1 base and J by 5 bases, and 6 bases separated the two germline ends. The CDR3 loop reads CASSLGLHNEQFF. The CDR3 region has the DNA TGTGCCAGCAGCTTAGGACTTCACAATGAGCAGTTCTTC.

This clone was seen only a few times. The genes are TRBV19 and TRBJ2-7; D might be TRBD1 (7 bases). Germline values: CDR1 LNHDA, CDR2 SQIVND (reference sequence). There are 15 residues in the CDR3. V dropped 7 bases and J dropped 1 base, with 17 bases sitting between them. The CDR3 DNA follows: TGTGCCAGTATGGGGACTGGGACAGTTTCCTACGAGCAGTACTTC. Amino acids: CASMGTGTVSYEQYF.

This clone was seen only once. This sequence joins TRBV9 and TRBJ2-5, with D unresolved. V was shortened by 0 bases and J by 1 base, with 7 bases between the two germline ends. The CDR3 extends over 14 amino acids. CDR1 SGDLS and CDR2 YYNGEE come from the germline V gene. CDR3 protein: CASSVANSQETQYF. The DNA of the CDR3 is TGTGCCAGCAGCGTAGCGAATAGCCAAGAGACCCAGTACTTC.

The V and J genes are TRBV7-2 and TRBJ2-5; D is uncertain. Looked up from germline, CDR1 is SGHTA and CDR2 is FQGNSA. The V end lost 1 base, the J end lost 4 bases, and 7 bases lay between the germline ends. CDR3 size: 13 residues. CDR3 in DNA: TGTGCCAGCAGCTTAGGACGAGGAGAGACCCAGTACTTC. Its protein product is CASSLGRGETQYF. The full variable domain, completed using reference TRBV7-2 and TRBJ2-5, is GAGVSQSPSNKVTEKGKDVELRCDPISGHTALYWYRQSLGQGLEFLIYFQGNSAPDKSGLPSDRFSAERTGGSVSTLTIQRTQQEDSAVYLCASSLGRGETQYFGPGTRLLVL.

DNA for the CDR3: TGTGCCAGCAGTTCACGGGACAGCCCCTTCGAGCAGTACTTC. Protein sequence: CASSSRDSPFEQYF. V is TRBV27 and J is TRBJ2-7; 7 bases map to TRBD1. The CDR3 has 14 residues. V shed 4 bases and J 6 bases; nucleotides not matched to a gene: 9. The V gene's germline CDR1 is MNHEY and CDR2 SMNVEV (reference sequence).

This CDR3 reads CASSPGGGNIQYF. The CDR3 DNA sequence: TGTGCCAGCTCTCCGGGAGGTGGAAACATTCAGTACTTC. The chain joins TRBV6-4 to TRBJ2-4, with 7 bases that match TRBD2. Germline V lookup: CDR1 MRHNA, CDR2 SNTAGT. The J segment lost 6 bases and the V segment lost 8 bases, leaving 7 bases of the junction unmatched. There are 13 residues in the CDR3.

The chain is built from TRBV6-2 or TRBV6-3 and TRBJ1-2, with a weak D call TRBD1 (6 bases). Germline V lookup: CDR1 MNHEY, CDR2 SVGEGT. Trimming took off 2 bases at V and 0 bases at J, with 13 bases between the two ends. This CDR3 is built from 16 residues. The CDR3 DNA reads as TGTGCCAGCAGTTACCCCGGGACACTTACTAACTATGGCTACACCTTC. It translates to CASSYPGTLTNYGYTF.

This chain uses TRBV5-8 with TRBJ1-1, with D possibly TRBD1 on 6 matching bases. The germline V and J ends were trimmed by 3 bases and 5 bases, with 11 bases remaining between them. The CDR3 consists of 13 residues. Germline CDR1 SGHTS, CDR2 YDEGEE. The CDR3 sequence is CASSWTAQTEAFF. The CDR3 DNA follows: TGTGCCAGCAGCTGGACAGCCCAAACTGAAGCTTTCTTT.

The chain employs TRBV19 and TRBJ2-7; 9 bases fit TRBD1. CDR1 and CDR2 (germline): LNHDA, SQIVND (reference sequence). V lost 4 bases to trimming and J lost 6 bases; unmatched junction nucleotides: 7. This CDR3 is 14 amino acids long. In DNA, the CDR3 is TGTGCCAGTAGTACCGGGGACAGGGCAAGCGAGCAGTACTTC. Its translation: CASSTGDRASEQYF.

CDR3 in DNA: TGTGCCTGGAGTGTACTAGCGGGGAGCTCCTACAATGAGCAGTTCTTC. Amino acid sequence: CAWSVLAGSSYNEQFF. V is TRBV30 and J is TRBJ2-1; 10 bases fit TRBD2. This CDR3 is 16 amino acids long. The trim removed 0 bases at V and 0 bases at J, leaving 2 bases unmatched. CDR1 and CDR2 from the germline V gene are GTSNPN and SVGIG (reference sequence).

This chain uses TRBV9 with TRBJ2-7; 8 positions agree with TRBD2. CDR1 is SGDLS, CDR2 YYNGEE, per germline. This CDR3 comprises 16 residues. Unmatched junction bases numbered 9, after V lost 0 bases and J lost 4 bases. CDR3 region: CASSVVSPREGYEQYF. CDR3 sequence (DNA): TGTGCCAGCAGCGTAGTATCGCCCCGGGAGGGATACGAGCAGTACTTC.

The chain has TRBV3-1 (or the pseudogene TRBV3-2) and TRBJ2-7, with TRBD1 identical over 8 bases. The V segment lost 1 base and the J segment 2 bases; nucleotides outside the gene matches: 4. CDR1 and CDR2 from the germline V gene are LGHDT and YNNKEL (reference sequence). This CDR3 has 15 residues. The CDR3 loop reads CASSQADRVPYEQYF. The CDR3 DNA reads as TGTGCCAGCAGCCAAGCGGACAGGGTCCCCTACGAGCAGTACTTC.

The V call is TRBV6-2 or TRBV6-3, the J call TRBJ2-1; 9 bases match TRBD2. Trimming cost V 2 bases and J 4 bases; bases outside gene matches: 15. The CDR3 covers 19 residues. The germline V gene encodes CDR1 MNHEY and CDR2 SVGEGT. CDR3 amino acids: CASSYVVFKGLAFYNEQFF. CDR3 sequence (DNA): TGTGCCAGCAGTTACGTAGTGTTCAAAGGACTAGCGTTTTACAATGAGCAGTTCTTC.

The chain combines TRBV28 with TRBJ1-1; TRBD1 aligns across 8 bases. V dropped 3 bases and J dropped 7; count of bases not matched to a gene: 7. The CDR3 extends over 14 amino acids. Germline CDR1 is MDHEN and CDR2 is SYDVKM. CDR3 bases: TGTGCCAGCAGTTTTTCCGCAGGGGGCGGTGAAGCTTTCTTT. Its protein is CASSFSAGGGEAFF.

This clone was observed at least ten times. The chain has TRBV28 and TRBJ1-5; 7 nucleotides line up with TRBD1. V gave up 4 bases and J gave up 6 bases; unmatched junction bases: 3. The CDR3 runs 13 residues. Germline CDR1 reads MDHEN; CDR2 reads SYDVKM. Written as DNA, the CDR3 is TGTGCCAGCAGTTACAGGGGTGTTCAGCCCCAGCATTTT. Its protein product is CASSYRGVQPQHF. Drawing the rest from reference TRBV28 and TRBJ1-5, the complete variable domain is DVKVTQSSRYLVKRTGEKVFLECVQDMDHENMFWYRQDPGLGLRLIYFSYDVKMKEKGDIPEGYSVSREKKERFSLILESASTNQTSMYLCASSYRGVQPQHFGDGTRLSIL.

DNA of the CDR3: TGTGCCAGCAGCTTGTTCAACAGAGCCCCTCAGGAGACCCAGTACTTC. Translated: CASSLFNRAPQETQYF. The rearrangement uses TRBV5-4 and TRBJ2-5; D gene uncertain. The CDR3 covers 16 residues. Trimming pared 1 base from V and 5 bases from J, leaving 18 bases between. Germline V lookup: CDR1 SGHNT, CDR2 YYREEE (reference sequence).

The chain employs TRBV28 and TRBJ1-2; 7 nucleotides line up with TRBD1. This CDR3 has 14 residues. CDR1 and CDR2 from the germline V gene are MDHEN and SYDVKM. The V segment lost 7 bases and the J segment 7 bases; nucleotides outside the gene matches: 12. CDR3 DNA sequence: TGTGCCAGCATCCCAACAGGACAGGCTTCTGGCTACACCTTC. Translating gives CASIPTGQASGYTF.

The chain employs TRBV2 and TRBJ1-2; D uncertain. Germline V CDR1 and CDR2: SNHLY, FYNNEI. Trimming shortened V by 5 bases and J by 5 bases, and 6 bases separated the two germline ends. The CDR3 has 11 amino acids. The CDR3 DNA follows: TGTGCCAGCAGTAGTGCGTATGGCTACACCTTC. It codes for CASSSAYGYTF.

The CDR3 DNA sequence: TGTGCCAGTAGTATCGGAGCGGGAGACCACAATGAGCAGTTCTTC. This translates into CASSIGAGDHNEQFF. The chain carries TRBV19 and TRBJ2-1; 8 bases line up with TRBD2. V was pared by 3 bases and J by 5 bases, with 6 bases of the junction left unmatched. The CDR3 is made up of 15 amino acids. The germline V gene encodes CDR1 LNHDA and CDR2 SQIVND (reference sequence).

The sample holds a few counts of this clone. J is TRBJ2-1 and V is TRBV27, with 7 bases that match TRBD2. V was clipped by 6 bases and J by 7 bases; unmatched bases: 9. CDR1 is MNHEY and CDR2 is SMNVEV in the germline V gene (reference sequence). The CDR3 is 14 amino acids. CDR3 DNA sequence: TGTGCCAGCAGGCCACCCCCTAGCGGTAATGAGCAGTTCTTC. It is translated as CASRPPPSGNEQFF.

The V call is TRBV6-6, the J call TRBJ2-1; D may be TRBD1 (5 bases). This CDR3 region has 12 residues. Deletions cut 7 bases from V and 13 bases from J, with 17 bases between. From germline, CDR1 is MNHNY and CDR2 SVGAGI (reference sequence). CDR3 nucleotides: TGTGCCAGCACCGCTAAGGGGCCGCCTCAGTTCTTC. The encoded protein is CASTAKGPPQFF.

CDR3 sequence: CASSLTELATNEKLFF. In DNA, the CDR3 is TGTGCCAGCAGTTTAACAGAGCTTGCAACTAATGAAAAACTGTTTTTT. V gene TRBV28 combines with J gene TRBJ1-4; no definite D call. The CDR3 contains 16 residues. Germline V CDR1 and CDR2: MDHEN, SYDVKM. With 2 bases removed from V and 0 bases from J, the gap between germline ends came to 10 bases.

This chain links TRBV6-2 or TRBV6-3 with TRBJ1-1; D gene unclear. The CDR3 runs to 13 residues. Germline V gene data show CDR1 as MNHEY and CDR2 as SVGEGT. Trimming shortened V by 2 bases and J by 11 bases, and 15 bases separated the two germline ends. The chain's CDR3 is CASSYERTVGAFF. CDR3 DNA: TGTGCCAGCAGTTACGAGCGGACCGTGGGGGCTTTCTTT.

As to this clone: Other DNA sequences in the same sample also yield this CDR3. The chain uses TRBV19 and TRBJ1-5; D is perhaps TRBD1 (6 bases). This CDR3 comprises 13 residues. Germline V gene lookup returns CDR1 LNHDA and CDR2 SQIVND (reference sequence). The ends were cut back, 5 bases at V and 4 bases at J, with 9 bases in the middle. CDR3 loop: CASSPDRNQPQHF. The CDR3 DNA reads TGTGCCAGTAGTCCGGACAGAAATCAGCCCCAGCATTTT.

The chain carries TRBV7-2 and TRBJ2-7, with a possible D match to TRBD2 (6 bases). This CDR3 is 13 amino acids long. The germline V and J ends were trimmed by 5 bases and 2 bases, with 10 bases remaining between them. Germline CDR1 SGHTA, CDR2 FQGNSA. Written as DNA, the CDR3 is TGTGCCAGCAGCCCCGGGGGACCCTACGAGCAGTACTTC. It encodes CASSPGGPYEQYF.

The chain has TRBV4-3 and TRBJ2-1; D is ambiguous. The CDR3 consists of 17 residues. V was cut by 4 bases and J by 0 bases, with 16 bases left in between. CDR1 and CDR2 from the germline V gene are LGHNA and YSLEER. The CDR3 DNA reads TGCGCCAGCAGCCTTGAGCCCCCCAAAAGCTCCTACAATGAGCAGTTCTTC. Its protein product is CASSLEPPKSSYNEQFF.

This chain connects TRBV5-5 to TRBJ1-1; the D gene is possibly TRBD1 (5 bases). Per germline, CDR1 SGHKS and CDR2 YYEKEE (reference sequence). Trimming removed 0 bases at V and 4 bases at J, with 7 bases between. This CDR3 has 13 residues. CDR3: CASSLGQLTEAFF. Written as DNA, the CDR3 is TGTGCCAGCAGCTTGGGACAGCTCACTGAAGCTTTCTTT.